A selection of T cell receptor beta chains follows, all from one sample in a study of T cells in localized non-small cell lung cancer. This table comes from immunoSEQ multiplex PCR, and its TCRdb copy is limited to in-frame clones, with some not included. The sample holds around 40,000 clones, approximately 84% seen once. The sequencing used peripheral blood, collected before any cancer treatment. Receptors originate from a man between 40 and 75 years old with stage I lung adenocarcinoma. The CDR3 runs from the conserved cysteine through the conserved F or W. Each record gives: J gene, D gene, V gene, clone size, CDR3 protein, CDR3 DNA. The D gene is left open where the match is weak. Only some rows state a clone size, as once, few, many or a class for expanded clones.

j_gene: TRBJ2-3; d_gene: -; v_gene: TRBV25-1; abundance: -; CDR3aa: CASRNDGDTQYF; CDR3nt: TGTGCCAGCAGAAACGATGGCGATACGCAGTATTTT
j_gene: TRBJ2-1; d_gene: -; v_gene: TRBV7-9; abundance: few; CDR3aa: CASSLGVGNEQFF; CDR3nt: TGTGCCAGCAGCCTCGGGGTGGGAAATGAGCAGTTCTTC
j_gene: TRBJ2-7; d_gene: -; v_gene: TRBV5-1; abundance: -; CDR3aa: CASRESRGSEQYF; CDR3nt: TGCGCCAGCAGAGAATCTAGGGGATCCGAGCAGTACTTC
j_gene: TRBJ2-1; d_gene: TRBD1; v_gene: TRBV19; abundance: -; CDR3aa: CASSMGQSYNEQFF; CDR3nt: TGTGCCAGTAGTATGGGACAGTCATACAATGAGCAGTTCTTC
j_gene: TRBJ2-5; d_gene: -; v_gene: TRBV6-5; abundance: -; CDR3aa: CASTYSGTQYF; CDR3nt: TGTGCCAGCACCTACTCGGGGACCCAGTACTTC
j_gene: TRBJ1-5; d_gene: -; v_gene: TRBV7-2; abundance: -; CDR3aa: CASSLGPNTNQPQHF; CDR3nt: TGTGCCAGCAGCTTGGGACCAAATACCAATCAGCCCCAGCATTTT
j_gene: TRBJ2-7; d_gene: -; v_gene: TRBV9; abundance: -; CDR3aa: CASSVAAASSYEQYF; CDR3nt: TGTGCCAGCAGCGTGGCCGCCGCTAGCTCCTACGAGCAGTACTTC
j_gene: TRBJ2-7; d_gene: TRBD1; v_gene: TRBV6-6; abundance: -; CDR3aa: CASSPPPGGSNYEQYF; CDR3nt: TGTGCCAGCAGTCCCCCCCCAGGGGGTAGTAACTACGAGCAGTACTTC
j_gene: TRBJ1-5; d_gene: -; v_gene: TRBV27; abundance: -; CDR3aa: CASSLGFNQPQHF; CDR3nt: TGTGCCAGCAGTTTGGGCTTCAATCAGCCCCAGCATTTT
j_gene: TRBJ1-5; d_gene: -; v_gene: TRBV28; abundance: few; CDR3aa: CASSPLGGAWQPQHF; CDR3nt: TGTGCCAGCAGTCCCTTAGGGGGGGCTTGGCAGCCCCAGCATTTT
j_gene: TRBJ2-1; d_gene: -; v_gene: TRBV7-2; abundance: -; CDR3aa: CASSLAWEAGNEQFF; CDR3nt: TGTGCCAGCAGCTTAGCGTGGGAGGCAGGCAATGAGCAGTTCTTC